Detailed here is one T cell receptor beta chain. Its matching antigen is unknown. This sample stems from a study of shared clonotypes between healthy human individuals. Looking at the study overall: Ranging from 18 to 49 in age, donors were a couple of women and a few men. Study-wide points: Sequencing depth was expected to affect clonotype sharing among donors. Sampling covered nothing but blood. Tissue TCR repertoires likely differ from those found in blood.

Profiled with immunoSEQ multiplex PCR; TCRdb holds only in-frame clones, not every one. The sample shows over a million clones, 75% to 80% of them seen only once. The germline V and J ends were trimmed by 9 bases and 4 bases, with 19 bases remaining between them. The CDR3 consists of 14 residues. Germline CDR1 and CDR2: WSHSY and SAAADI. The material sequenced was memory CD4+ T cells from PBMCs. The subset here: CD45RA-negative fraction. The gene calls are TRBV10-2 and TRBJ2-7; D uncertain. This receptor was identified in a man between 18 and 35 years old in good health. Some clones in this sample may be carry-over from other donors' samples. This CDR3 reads CASRLLGVGYEQYF. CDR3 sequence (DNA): TGCGCCAGTAGACTGCTAGGAGTCGGATACGAGCAGTACTTC.